One T cell receptor (beta chain) is described in this entry. This sample was included in a study of blood T cell repertoires in COVID-19. Study-wide background: Sites in the United States, Italy and Spain provided acute and convalescent COVID-19 samples. T cells, B-cell-depleted T cells, or PBMCs supplied cDNA or gDNA.

Sequencing used immunoSEQ multiplex PCR; TCRdb keeps in-frame clones, though not all of them. This sample has about 120,000 clones, with 85% to 90% found just once. The sample was peripheral blood. The origin of this receptor is a woman in her forties or fifties with acute or convalescent COVID-19.

DNA for the CDR3: TGTGCCAGCAGTGAGGATGAACAGGGGTTCAATCAGCCCCAGCATTTT. It encodes CASSEDEQGFNQPQHF. The chain combines TRBV2 with TRBJ1-5; 7 bases are shared with TRBD1. The CDR3 covers 16 residues. Looked up from germline, CDR1 is SNHLY and CDR2 is FYNNEI. Losses at the gene ends were 3 bases for V and 3 bases for J; bases not matched to a gene: 8.